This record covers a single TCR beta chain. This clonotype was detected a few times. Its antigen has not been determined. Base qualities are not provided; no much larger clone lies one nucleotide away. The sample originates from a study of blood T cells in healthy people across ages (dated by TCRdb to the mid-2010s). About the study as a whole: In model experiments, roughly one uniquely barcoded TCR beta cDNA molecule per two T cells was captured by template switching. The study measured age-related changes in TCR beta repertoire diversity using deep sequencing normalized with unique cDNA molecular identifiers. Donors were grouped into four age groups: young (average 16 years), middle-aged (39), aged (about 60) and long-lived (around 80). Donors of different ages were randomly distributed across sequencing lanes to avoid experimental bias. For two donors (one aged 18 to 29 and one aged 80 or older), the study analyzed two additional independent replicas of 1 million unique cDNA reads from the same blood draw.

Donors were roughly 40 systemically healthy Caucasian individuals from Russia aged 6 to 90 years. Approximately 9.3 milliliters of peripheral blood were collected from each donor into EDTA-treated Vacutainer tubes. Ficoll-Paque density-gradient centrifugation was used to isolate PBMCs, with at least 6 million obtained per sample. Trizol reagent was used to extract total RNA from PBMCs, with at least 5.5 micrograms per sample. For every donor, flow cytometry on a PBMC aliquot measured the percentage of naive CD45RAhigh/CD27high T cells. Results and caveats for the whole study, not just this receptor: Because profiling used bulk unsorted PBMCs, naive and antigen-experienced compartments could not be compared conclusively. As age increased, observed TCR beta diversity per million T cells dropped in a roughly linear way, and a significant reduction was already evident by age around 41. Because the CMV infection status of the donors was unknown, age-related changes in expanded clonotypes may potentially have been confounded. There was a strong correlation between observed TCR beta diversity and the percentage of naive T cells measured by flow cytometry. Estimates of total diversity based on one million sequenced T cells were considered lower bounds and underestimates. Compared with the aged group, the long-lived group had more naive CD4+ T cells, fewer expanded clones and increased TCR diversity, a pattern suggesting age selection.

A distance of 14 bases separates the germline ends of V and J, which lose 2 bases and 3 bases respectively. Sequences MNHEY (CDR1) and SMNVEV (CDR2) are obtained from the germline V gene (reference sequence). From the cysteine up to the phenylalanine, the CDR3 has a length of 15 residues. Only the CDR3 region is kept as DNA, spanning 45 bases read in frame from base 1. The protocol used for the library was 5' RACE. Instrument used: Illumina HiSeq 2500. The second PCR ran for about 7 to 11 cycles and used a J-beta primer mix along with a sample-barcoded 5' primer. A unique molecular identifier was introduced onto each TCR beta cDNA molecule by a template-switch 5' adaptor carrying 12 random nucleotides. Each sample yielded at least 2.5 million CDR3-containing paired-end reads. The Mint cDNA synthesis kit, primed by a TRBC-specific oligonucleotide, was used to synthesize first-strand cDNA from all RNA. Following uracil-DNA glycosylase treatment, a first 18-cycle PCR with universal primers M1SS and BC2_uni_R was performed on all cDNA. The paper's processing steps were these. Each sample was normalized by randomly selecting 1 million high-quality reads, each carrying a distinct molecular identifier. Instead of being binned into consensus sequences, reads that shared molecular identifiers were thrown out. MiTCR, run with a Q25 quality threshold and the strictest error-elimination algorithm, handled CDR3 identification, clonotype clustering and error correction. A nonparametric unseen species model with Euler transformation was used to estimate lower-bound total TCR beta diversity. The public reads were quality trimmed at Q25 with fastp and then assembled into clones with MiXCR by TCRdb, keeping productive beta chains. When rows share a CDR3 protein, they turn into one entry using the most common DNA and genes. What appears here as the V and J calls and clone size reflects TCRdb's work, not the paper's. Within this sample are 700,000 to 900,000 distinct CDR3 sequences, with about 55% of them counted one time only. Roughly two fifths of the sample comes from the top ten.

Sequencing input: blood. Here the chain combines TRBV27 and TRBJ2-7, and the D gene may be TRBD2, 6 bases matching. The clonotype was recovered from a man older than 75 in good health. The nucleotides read TGTGCCAGCAGTTTAACGACTAGAAGGGGCTACGAGCAGTACTTC. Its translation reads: CASSLTTRRGYEQYF.